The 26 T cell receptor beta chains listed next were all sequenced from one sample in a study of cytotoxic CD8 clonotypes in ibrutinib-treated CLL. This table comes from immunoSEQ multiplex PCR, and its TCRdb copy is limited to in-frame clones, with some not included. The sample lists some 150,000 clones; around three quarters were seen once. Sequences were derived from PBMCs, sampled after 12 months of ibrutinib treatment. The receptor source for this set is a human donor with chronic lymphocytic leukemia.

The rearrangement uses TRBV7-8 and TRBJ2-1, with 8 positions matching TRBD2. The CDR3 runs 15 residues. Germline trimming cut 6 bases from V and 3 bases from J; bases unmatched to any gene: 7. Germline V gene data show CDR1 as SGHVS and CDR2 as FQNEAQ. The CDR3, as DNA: TGTGCCAGCAGTCCCGGCGGGACTAGCTACAATGAGCAGTTCTTC. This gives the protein CASSPGGTSYNEQFF.

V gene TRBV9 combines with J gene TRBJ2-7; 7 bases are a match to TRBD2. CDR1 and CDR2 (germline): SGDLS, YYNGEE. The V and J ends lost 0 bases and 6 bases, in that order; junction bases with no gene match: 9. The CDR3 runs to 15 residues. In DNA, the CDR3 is TGTGCCAGCAGCGTAGCGGGCGGCGGCGGGGGCGAGCAGTACTTC. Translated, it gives CASSVAGGGGGEQYF.

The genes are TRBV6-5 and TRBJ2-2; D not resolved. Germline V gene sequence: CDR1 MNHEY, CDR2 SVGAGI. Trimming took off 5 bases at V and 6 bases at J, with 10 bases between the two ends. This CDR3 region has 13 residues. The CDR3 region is CASSLTTAGELFF. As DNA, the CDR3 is TGTGCCAGCAGTCTTACCACCGCCGGGGAGCTGTTTTTT.

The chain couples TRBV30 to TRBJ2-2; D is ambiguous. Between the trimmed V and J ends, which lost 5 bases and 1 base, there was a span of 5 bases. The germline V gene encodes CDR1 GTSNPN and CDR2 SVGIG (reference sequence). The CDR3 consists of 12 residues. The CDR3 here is CAWDLNTGELFF. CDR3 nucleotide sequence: TGTGCCTGGGATTTGAACACCGGGGAGCTGTTTTTT.

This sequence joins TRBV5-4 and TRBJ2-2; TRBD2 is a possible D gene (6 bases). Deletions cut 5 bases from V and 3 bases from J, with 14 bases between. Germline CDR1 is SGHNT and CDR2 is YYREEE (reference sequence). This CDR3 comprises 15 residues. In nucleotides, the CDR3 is TGTGCCAGCAGTTCGCCCGGGAGAGACACCGGGGAGCTGTTTTTT. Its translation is CASSSPGRDTGELFF. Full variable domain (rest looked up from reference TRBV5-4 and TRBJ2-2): ETGVTQSPTHLIKTRGQQVTLRCSSQSGHNTVSWYQQALGQGPQFIFQYYREEENGRGNFPPRFSGLQFPNYSSELNVNALELDDSALYLCASSSPGRDTGELFFGEGSRLTVL.

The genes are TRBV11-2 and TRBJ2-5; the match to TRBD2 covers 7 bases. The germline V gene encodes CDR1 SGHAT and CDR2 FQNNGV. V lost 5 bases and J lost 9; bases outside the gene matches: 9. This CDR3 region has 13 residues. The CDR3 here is CASSLIARESQYF. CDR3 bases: TGTGCCAGCAGCCTAATAGCGCGGGAGTCCCAGTACTTC. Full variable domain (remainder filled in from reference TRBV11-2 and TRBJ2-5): EAGVAQSPRYKIIEKRQSVAFWCNPISGHATLYWYQQILGQGPKLLIQFQNNGVVDDSQLPKDRFSAERLKGVDSTLKIQPAKLEDSAVYLCASSLIARESQYFGPGTRLLVL.

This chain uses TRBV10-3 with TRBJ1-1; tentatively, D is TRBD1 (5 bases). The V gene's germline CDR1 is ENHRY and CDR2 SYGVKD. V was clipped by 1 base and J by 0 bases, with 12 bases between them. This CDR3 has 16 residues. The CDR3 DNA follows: TGTGCCATCAGTGAGTGGACACGAAGTCTGAACACTGAAGCTTTCTTT. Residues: CAISEWTRSLNTEAFF.

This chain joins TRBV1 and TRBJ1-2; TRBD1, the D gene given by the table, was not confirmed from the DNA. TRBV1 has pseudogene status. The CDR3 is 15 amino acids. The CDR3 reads CTSSQASGQGFGYTF. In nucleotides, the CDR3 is TGCACCAGCAGCCAAGCCTCGGGACAGGGGTTCGGCTACACCTTC.

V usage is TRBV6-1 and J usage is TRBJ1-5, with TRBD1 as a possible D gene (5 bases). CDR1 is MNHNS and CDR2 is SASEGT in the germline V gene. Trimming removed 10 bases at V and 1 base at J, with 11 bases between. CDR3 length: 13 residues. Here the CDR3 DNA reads TGTGCCATCCTTGACAGAAGCAATCAGCCCCAGCATTTT. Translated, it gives CAILDRSNQPQHF.

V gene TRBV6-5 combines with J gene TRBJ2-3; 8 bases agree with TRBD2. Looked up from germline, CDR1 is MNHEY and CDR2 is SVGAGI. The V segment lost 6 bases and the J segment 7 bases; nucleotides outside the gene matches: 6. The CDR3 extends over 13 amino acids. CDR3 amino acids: CASRTGGGHTQYF. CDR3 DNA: TGTGCCAGCAGAACCGGGGGGGGGCATACGCAGTATTTT.

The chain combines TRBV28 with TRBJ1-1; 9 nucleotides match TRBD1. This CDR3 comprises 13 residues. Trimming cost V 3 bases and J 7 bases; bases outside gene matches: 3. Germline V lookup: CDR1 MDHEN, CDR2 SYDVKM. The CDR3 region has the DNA TGTGCCAGCAGTTTTGGGACAGGGATTGAAGCTTTCTTT. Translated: CASSFGTGIEAFF.

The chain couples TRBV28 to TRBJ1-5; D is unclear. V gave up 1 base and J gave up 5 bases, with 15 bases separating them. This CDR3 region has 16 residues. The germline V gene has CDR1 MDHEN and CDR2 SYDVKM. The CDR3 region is CASSLYGSPEHQPQHF. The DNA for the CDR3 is TGTGCCAGCAGTTTATACGGCAGTCCCGAGCATCAGCCCCAGCATTTT.

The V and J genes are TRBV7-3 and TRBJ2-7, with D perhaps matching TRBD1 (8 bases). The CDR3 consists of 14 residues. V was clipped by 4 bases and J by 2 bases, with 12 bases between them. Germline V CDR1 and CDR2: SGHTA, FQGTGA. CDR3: CASSSQGGPYEQYF. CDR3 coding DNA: TGTGCCAGCAGCTCACAGGGGGGGCCCTACGAGCAGTACTTC.

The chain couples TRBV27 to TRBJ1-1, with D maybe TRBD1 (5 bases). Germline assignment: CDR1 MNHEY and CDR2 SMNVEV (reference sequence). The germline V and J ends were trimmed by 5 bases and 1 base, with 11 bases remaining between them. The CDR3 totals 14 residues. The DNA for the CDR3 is TGTGCCAGCAGTGCCGGGGGGGGGAACACTGAAGCTTTCTTT. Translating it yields CASSAGGGNTEAFF.

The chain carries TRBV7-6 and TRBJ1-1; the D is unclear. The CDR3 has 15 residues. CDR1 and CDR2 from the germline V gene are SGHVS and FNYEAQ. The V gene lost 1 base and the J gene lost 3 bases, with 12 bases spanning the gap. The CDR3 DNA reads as TGTGCCAGCAGCTTAGGTCCCGGGTTTGACACTGAAGCTTTCTTT. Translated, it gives CASSLGPGFDTEAFF.

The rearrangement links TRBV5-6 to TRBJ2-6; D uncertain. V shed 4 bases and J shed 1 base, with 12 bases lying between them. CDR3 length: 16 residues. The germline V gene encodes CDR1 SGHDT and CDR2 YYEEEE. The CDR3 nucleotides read TGTGCCAGCAGCCCGTTCGTTGGGTCTGGGGCCAACGTCCTGACTTTC. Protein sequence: CASSPFVGSGANVLTF.

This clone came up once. The CDR3 here is CATSRGSTSIDEQFF. CDR3 DNA: TGTGCCACCAGCAGAGGCTCGACTAGCATCGATGAGCAGTTCTTC. This sequence joins TRBV15 and TRBJ2-1, with 7 nucleotides matching TRBD2. The CDR3 totals 15 residues. Trimming at V came to 1 base and at J to 8 bases, leaving 8 bases not matched to a gene. The germline V gene has CDR1 LNHNV and CDR2 YYDKDF (reference sequence). Based on the CDR3 plus reference TRBV15 and TRBJ2-1, the full variable domain is DAMVIQNPRYQVTQFGKPVTLSCSQTLNHNVMYWYQQKSSQAPKLLFHYYDKDFNNEADTPDNFQSRRPNTSFCFLDIRSPGLGDTAMYLCATSRGSTSIDEQFFGPGTRLTVL.

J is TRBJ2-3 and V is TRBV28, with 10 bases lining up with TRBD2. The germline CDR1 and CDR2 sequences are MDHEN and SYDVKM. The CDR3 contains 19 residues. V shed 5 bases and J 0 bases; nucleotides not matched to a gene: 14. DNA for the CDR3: TGTGCCAGCAGTATAGCGGGCCGCCTAGCGGGAGTTAGCACAGATACGCAGTATTTT. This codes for CASSIAGRLAGVSTDTQYF.

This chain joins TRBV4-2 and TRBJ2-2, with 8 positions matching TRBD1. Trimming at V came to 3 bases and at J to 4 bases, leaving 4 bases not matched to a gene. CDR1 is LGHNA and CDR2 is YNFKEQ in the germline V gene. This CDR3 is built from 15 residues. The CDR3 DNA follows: TGTGCCAGCAGCCAGGGGGACAGGTTCACCGGGGAGCTGTTTTTT. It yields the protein CASSQGDRFTGELFF.

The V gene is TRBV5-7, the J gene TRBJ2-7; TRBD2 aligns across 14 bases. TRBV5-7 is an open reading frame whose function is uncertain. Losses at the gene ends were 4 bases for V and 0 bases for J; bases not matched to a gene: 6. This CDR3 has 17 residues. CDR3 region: CASSQGLAGVYSYEQYF. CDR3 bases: TGTGCCAGCAGCCAGGGACTAGCGGGAGTATACTCCTACGAGCAGTACTTC.

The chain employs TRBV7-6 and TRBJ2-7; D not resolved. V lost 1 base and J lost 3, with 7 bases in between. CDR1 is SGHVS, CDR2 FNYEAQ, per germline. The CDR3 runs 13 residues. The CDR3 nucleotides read TGTGCCAGCAGCTTAGACGAAATCTACGAGCAGTACTTC. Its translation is CASSLDEIYEQYF. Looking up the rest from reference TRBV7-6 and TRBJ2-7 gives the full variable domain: GAGVSQSPRYKVTKRGQDVALRCDPISGHVSLYWYRQALGQGPEFLTYFNYEAQQDKSGLPNDRFSAERPEGSISTLTIQRTEQRDSAMYRCASSLDEIYEQYFGPGTRLTVT.

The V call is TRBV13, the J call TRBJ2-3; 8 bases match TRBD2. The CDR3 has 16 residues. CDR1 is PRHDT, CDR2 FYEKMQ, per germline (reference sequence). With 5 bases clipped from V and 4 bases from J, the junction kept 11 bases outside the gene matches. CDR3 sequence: CASSGGTSRFSDTQYF. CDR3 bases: TGTGCCAGCAGCGGTGGGACTAGTAGGTTCTCAGATACGCAGTATTTT.

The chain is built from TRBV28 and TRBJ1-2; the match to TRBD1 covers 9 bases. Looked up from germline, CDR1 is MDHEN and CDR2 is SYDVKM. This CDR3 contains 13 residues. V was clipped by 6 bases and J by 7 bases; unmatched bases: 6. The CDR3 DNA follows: TGTGCCAGCAGGCCGACAGGGGGAGTTGGCTACACCTTC. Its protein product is CASRPTGGVGYTF.

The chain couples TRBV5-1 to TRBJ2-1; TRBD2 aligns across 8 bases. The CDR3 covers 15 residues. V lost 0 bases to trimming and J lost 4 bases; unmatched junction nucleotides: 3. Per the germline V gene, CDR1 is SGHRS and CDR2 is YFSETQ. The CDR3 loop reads CASSLALAGYNEQFF. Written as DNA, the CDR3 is TGCGCCAGCAGCTTGGCCCTAGCGGGTTACAATGAGCAGTTCTTC.

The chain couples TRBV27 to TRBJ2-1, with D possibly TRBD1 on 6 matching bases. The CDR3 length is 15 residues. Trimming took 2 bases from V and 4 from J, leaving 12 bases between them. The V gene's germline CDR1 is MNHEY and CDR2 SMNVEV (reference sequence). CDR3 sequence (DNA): TGTGCCAGCAGTTTACCCGGGACAAAATACAATGAGCAGTTCTTC. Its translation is CASSLPGTKYNEQFF.

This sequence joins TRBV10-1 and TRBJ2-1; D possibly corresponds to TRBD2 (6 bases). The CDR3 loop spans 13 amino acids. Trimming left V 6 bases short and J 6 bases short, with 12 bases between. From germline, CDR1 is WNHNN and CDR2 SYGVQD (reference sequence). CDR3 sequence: CASSPGDINEQFF. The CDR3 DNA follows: TGCGCCAGCAGCCCGGGAGATATCAATGAGCAGTTCTTC.